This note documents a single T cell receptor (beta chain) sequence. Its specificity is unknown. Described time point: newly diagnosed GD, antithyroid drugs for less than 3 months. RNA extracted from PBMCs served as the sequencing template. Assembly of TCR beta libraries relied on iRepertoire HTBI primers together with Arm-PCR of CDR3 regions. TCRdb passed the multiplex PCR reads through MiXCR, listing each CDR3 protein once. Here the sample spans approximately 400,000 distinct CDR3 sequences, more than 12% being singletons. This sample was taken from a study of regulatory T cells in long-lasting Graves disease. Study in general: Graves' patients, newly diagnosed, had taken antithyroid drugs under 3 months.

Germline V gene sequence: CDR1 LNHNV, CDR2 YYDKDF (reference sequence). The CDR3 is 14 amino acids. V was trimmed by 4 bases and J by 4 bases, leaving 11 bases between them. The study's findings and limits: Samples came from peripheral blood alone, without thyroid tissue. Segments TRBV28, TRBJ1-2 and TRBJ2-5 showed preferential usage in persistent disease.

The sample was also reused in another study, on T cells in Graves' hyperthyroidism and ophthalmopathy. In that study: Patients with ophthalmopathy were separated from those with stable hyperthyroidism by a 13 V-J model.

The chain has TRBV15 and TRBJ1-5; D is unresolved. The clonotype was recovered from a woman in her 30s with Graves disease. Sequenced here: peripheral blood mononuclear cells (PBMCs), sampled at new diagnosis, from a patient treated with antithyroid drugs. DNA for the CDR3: TGTGCCACCAGCAAGACAAACAGTAATCAGCCCCAGCATTTT. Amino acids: CATSKTNSNQPQHF. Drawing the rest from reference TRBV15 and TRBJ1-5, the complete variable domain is DAMVIQNPRYQVTQFGKPVTLSCSQTLNHNVMYWYQQKSSQAPKLLFHYYDKDFNNEADTPDNFQSRRPNTSFCFLDIRSPGLGDTAMYLCATSKTNSNQPQHFGDGTRLSIL.